The rows below give T cell receptor beta chains drawn from one sample of a study of PD-1 blockade in classical Hodgkin lymphoma. TCRdb's copy holds only in-frame clones and misses some; the assay was immunoSEQ multiplex PCR. The table lists about 24,000 clones, 70% to 85% of them singletons. Here the sequenced sample was peripheral blood mononuclear cells (PBMCs), taken before the fourth cycle of nivolumab. The receptors here all came from a human donor with classical Hodgkin lymphoma. Each CDR3 is given with its conserved first and last residue. D genes are given only for firm matches. Not all rows give a size; the values are once, few, many and, for expanded clones, a class.

size	D	J	V	CDR3	DNA
-	-	TRBJ1-3	TRBV28	CASSSQTAGNTIYF	TGTGCCAGCAGTTCACAGACCGCTGGAAACACCATATATTTT
once	TRBD2	TRBJ2-1	TRBV7-9	CASSFAGTSGRDNMNEQFF	TGTGCCAGCAGCTTTGCCGGGACTAGCGGGAGGGATAATATGAATGAGCAGTTCTTC
-	-	TRBJ2-7	TRBV28	CASRPPGPTREQYF	TGTGCCAGCAGGCCACCAGGGCCGACGCGGGAGCAGTACTTC
-	-	TRBJ1-4	TRBV19	CASSKVKGARNNEKLFF	TGTGCCAGTAGTAAGGTTAAAGGGGCAAGAAATAATGAAAAACTGTTTTTT
-	TRBD2	TRBJ2-1	TRBV27	CASSSGRLAGYNEQFF	TGTGCCAGCAGTTCGGGGCGTTTAGCGGGATACAATGAGCAGTTCTTC
-	-	TRBJ1-5	TRBV6-1	CASSDRTEYNQPQHF	TGTGCCAGCAGTGATAGGACAGAGTACAATCAGCCCCAGCATTTT
-	TRBD2	TRBJ2-3	TRBV4-1	CASSQVSGVYTDTQYF	TGCGCCAGCAGCCAAGTTAGCGGGGTTTACACAGATACGCAGTATTTT
-	TRBD2	TRBJ2-1	TRBV29-1	CSVFLSGTRLGNEQFF	TGCAGCGTCTTCCTCTCCGGGACTAGGTTGGGCAATGAGCAGTTCTTC
-	-	TRBJ2-1	TRBV5-4	CASSPRRGRGAADEQFF	TGTGCCAGCAGCCCTCGAAGGGGAAGGGGGGCCGCGGATGAGCAGTTCTTC
-	-	TRBJ1-5	TRBV18	CASSEQEGNQPQHF	TGTGCCAGCTCAGAACAGGAAGGGAATCAGCCCCAGCATTTT
-	-	TRBJ2-3	TRBV7-8	CASSPSRVAASTDTQYF	TGTGCCAGCAGCCCCTCGCGTGTAGCGGCTAGCACAGATACGCAGTATTTT
-	TRBD1	TRBJ1-6	TRBV5-1	CASRTDRVAPLHF	TGCGCCAGCAGAACCGACAGGGTGGCACCCCTCCACTTT
-	-	TRBJ2-7	TRBV5-1	CASSWTEVTYEEQYF	TGCGCCAGCAGCTGGACAGAGGTCACCTACGAGGAGCAGTACTTC
-	-	TRBJ1-2	TRBV4-1	CASSHDPFRVDYGYTF	TGCGCCAGCAGCCATGATCCCTTTCGGGTAGACTATGGCTACACCTTC
-	TRBD1	TRBJ2-3	TRBV10-2	CASSDGMTGVISDTQYF	TGCGCCAGCAGTGATGGTATGACAGGGGTGATCTCAGATACGCAGTATTTT
-	TRBD1	TRBJ1-1	TRBV18	CASSPRQGQDTEAFF	TGTGCCAGCTCACCCCGGCAGGGACAGGACACTGAAGCTTTCTTT
-	-	TRBJ1-3	TRBV5-1	CASSLGDAGNTIYF	TGCGCCAGCAGCTTGGGTGATGCTGGAAACACCATATATTTT
-	-	TRBJ2-1	TRBV9	CASSVGLGGAGYNEQFF	TGTGCCAGCAGCGTAGGCCTGGGGGGAGCTGGGTACAATGAGCAGTTCTTC
-	TRBD1	TRBJ1-5	TRBV7-4	CASGPRGPNQPQHF	TGTGCCAGCGGACCCAGGGGGCCGAATCAGCCCCAGCATTTT
-	-	TRBJ1-1	TRBV19	CASSTNGAAEAFF	TGTGCCAGTAGTACCAACGGGGCAGCTGAAGCTTTCTTT
once	TRBD2	TRBJ2-1	TRBV30	CAWRPNSGRREQFF	TGTGCCTGGAGACCGAATAGCGGGAGGAGGGAGCAGTTCTTC
-	-	TRBJ2-7	TRBV7-9	CASSQTEGRSEQYF	TGTGCCAGCAGCCAAACAGAAGGGAGGTCCGAGCAGTACTTC
-	-	TRBJ2-5	TRBV5-1	CASSLGLQGAQETQYF	TGCGCCAGCAGCTTGGGGCTACAGGGAGCCCAAGAGACCCAGTACTTC
-	-	TRBJ1-1	TRBV5-6	CASSLVTEAFF	TGTGCCAGCAGCTTGGTTACAGAAGCTTTCTTT
once	-	TRBJ1-1	TRBV2	CASSPVWTEAFF	TGTGCCAGCAGCCCGGTGTGGACTGAAGCTTTCTTT
-	-	TRBJ1-2	TRBV19	CASSRGSVYGYTF	TGTGCCAGTAGTCGGGGTTCCGTCTATGGCTACACCTTC
-	-	TRBJ1-2	TRBV6-5	CASSYSGRAGYTF	TGTGCCAGCAGTTACTCCGGCAGGGCTGGCTACACCTTC
-	TRBD2	TRBJ2-1	TRBV6-5	CASSTSGGARNEQFF	TGTGCCAGCAGCACTAGCGGGGGGGCCAGGAATGAGCAGTTCTTC
-	-	TRBJ2-3	TRBV6-1	CASSEVVGGGNTDTQYF	TGTGCCAGCAGTGAAGTGGTCGGTGGAGGCAACACAGATACGCAGTATTTT
-	-	TRBJ2-7	TRBV5-1	CASSLGMGTYEQYF	TGCGCCAGCAGCTTGGGAATGGGCACCTACGAGCAGTACTTC
-	-	TRBJ1-6	TRBV6-5	CASSYEGQRSPLHF	TGTGCCAGCAGTTACGAAGGGCAGAGGTCACCCCTCCACTTT
-	-	TRBJ2-2	TRBV6-4	CASKPGGNTGELFF	TGTGCCAGCAAACCTGGGGGGAACACCGGGGAGCTGTTTTTT
once	TRBD2	TRBJ2-2	TRBV6-4	CASSKLPGLGPTGELFF	TGTGCCAGCAGTAAATTACCGGGACTAGGACCCACCGGGGAGCTGTTTTTT
-	-	TRBJ1-5	TRBV7-9	CASSPGTTAGNQPQHF	TGTGCCAGCAGCCCAGGGACGACAGCCGGCAATCAGCCCCAGCATTTT
-	TRBD2	TRBJ2-1	TRBV7-6	CASSFQRGGLYNEQFF	TGTGCCAGCAGCTTCCAGCGGGGGGGCCTCTACAATGAGCAGTTCTTC
-	-	TRBJ2-7	TRBV4-1	CASSPTQGLQTHEQYF	TGCGCCAGCAGCCCTACTCAGGGGCTTCAAACACACGAGCAGTACTTC
-	TRBD1	TRBJ1-6	TRBV30	CAWTYGTGYNSPLHF	TGTGCCTGGACCTACGGGACAGGGTACAATTCACCCCTCCACTTT
-	-	TRBJ1-2	TRBV7-3	CASSSGMSSSYGYTF	TGTGCCAGCAGCTCAGGGATGTCGTCCAGCTATGGCTATACCTTC
few	-	TRBJ1-5	TRBV18	CASSPSGSNQPQHF	TGTGCCAGCTCACCGAGTGGCAGTAATCAGCCCCAGCATTTT
-	TRBD1	TRBJ1-2	TRBV29-1	CSVDMFVTGAVYGYTF	TGCAGCGTTGATATGTTTGTGACAGGGGCTGTCTATGGCTACACCTTC
few	-	TRBJ2-2	TRBV6-1	CASSERVSNTGELFF	TGTGCCAGCAGTGAACGAGTCAGTAACACCGGGGAGCTGTTTTTT
-	-	TRBJ2-7	TRBV7-9	CASSYSGDSYEQYF	TGTGCCAGCAGCTACTCAGGGGACTCCTACGAGCAGTACTTC